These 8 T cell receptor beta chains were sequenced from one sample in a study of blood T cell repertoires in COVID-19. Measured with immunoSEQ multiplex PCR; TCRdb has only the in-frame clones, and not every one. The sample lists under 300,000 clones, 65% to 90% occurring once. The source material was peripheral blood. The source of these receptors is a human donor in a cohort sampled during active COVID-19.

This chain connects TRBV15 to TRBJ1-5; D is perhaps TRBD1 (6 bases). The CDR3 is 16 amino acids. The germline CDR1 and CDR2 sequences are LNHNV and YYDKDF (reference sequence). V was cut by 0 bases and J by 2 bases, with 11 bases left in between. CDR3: CATSRERQAGNQPQHF. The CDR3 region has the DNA TGTGCCACCAGCAGAGAGAGACAGGCGGGCAATCAGCCCCAGCATTTT. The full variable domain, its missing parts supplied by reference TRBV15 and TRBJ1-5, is DAMVIQNPRYQVTQFGKPVTLSCSQTLNHNVMYWYQQKSSQAPKLLFHYYDKDFNNEADTPDNFQSRRPNTSFCFLDIRSPGLGDTAMYLCATSRERQAGNQPQHFGDGTRLSIL.

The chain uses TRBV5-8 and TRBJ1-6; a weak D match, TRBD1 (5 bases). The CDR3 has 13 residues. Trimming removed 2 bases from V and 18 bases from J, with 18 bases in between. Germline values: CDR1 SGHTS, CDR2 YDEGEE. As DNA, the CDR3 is TGTGCCAGCAGCTTTAAGTCAGGACACCGGCACCACTTT. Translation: CASSFKSGHRHHF.

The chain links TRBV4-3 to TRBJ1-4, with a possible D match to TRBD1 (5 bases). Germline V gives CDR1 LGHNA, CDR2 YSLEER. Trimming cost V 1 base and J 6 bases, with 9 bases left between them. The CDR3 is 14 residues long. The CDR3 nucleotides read TGCGCCAGCAGCCAAGGGCGCAGGGATGAAAAACTGTTTTTT. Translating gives CASSQGRRDEKLFF.

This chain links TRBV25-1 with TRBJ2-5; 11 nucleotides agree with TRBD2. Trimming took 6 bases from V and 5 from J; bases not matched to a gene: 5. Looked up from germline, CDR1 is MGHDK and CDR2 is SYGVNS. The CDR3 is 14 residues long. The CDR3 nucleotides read TGTGCCAGCAGGACTAGCGGGGAGGGGGAGACCCAGTACTTC. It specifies CASRTSGEGETQYF. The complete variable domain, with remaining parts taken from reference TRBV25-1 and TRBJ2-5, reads EADIYQTPRYLVIGTGKKITLECSQTMGHDKMYWYQQDPGMELHLIHYSYGVNSTEKGDLSSESTVSRIRTEHFPLTLESARPSHTSQYLCASRTSGEGETQYFGPGTRLLVL.

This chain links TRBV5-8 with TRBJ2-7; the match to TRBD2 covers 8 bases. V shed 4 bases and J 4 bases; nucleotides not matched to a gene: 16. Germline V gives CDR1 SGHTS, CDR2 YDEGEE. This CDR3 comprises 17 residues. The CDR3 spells CASSDPLPGLGVYEQYF. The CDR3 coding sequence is TGTGCCAGCAGCGACCCCCTCCCGGGACTAGGTGTATACGAGCAGTACTTC.

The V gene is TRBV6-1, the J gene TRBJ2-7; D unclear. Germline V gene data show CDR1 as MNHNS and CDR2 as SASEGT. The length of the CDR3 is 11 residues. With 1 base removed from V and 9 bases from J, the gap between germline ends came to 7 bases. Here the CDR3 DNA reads TGTGCCAGCAGTGAAGTGGAGAGGCAGTACTTC. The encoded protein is CASSEVERQYF.

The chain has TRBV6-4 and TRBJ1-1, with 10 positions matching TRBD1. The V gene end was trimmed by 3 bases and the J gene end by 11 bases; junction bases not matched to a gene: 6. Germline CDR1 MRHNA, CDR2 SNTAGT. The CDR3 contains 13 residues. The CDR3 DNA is TGTGCCAGCAGTGAGACACCGGGACAGGGGGCTTTCTTT. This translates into CASSETPGQGAFF.

The CDR3 region is CASSEEAGLAGVADTQYF. The CDR3, as DNA: TGTGCCAGCAGTGAGGAAGCGGGACTAGCGGGAGTGGCAGATACGCAGTATTTT. The rearrangement links TRBV2 to TRBJ2-3; 14 positions agree with TRBD2. The CDR3 totals 18 residues. CDR1 and CDR2 (germline): SNHLY, FYNNEI. The V segment lost 3 bases and the J segment 4 bases; nucleotides outside the gene matches: 9. Full variable domain (outside the CDR3, taken from reference TRBV2 and TRBJ2-3): EPEVTQTPSHQVTQMGQEVILRCVPISNHLYFYWYRQILGQKVEFLVSFYNNEISEKSEIFDDQFSVERPDGSNFTLKIRSTKLEDSAMYFCASSEEAGLAGVADTQYFGPGTRLTVL.